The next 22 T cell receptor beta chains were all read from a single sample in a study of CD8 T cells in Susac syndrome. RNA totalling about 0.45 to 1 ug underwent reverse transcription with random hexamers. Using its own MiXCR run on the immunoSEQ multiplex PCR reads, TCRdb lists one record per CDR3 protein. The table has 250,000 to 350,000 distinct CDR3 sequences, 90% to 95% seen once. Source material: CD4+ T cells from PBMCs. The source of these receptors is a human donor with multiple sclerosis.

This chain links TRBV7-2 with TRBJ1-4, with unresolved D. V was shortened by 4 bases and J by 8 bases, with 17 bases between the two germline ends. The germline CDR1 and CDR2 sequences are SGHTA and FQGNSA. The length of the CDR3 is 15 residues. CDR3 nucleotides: TGTGCCAGCAGCTCGACACCGGGTGTGATAGAAAAACTGTTTTTT. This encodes CASSSTPGVIEKLFF.

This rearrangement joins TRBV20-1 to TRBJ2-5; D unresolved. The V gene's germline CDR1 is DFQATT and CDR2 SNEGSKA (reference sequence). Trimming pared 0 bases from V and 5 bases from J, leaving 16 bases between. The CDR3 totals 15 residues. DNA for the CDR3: TGCAGTGCTAGAGATCTGAAATATCCGACGGAGACCCAGTACTTC. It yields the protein CSARDLKYPTETQYF.

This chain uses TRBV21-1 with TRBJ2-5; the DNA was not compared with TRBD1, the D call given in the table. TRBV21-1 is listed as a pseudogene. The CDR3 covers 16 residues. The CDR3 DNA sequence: TGTGCCAGCAGCAAGAATGTACAGGATGACCCAGAGACCCAGTACTTC. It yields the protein CASSKNVQDDPETQYF.

In DNA, the CDR3 is TGCAGCGTCCAAGGCGGGATCGGCGGTGAGCAGTTCTTC. Amino acid sequence: CSVQGGIGGEQFF. This chain joins TRBV29-1 and TRBJ2-1; a weak D match, TRBD2 (6 bases). CDR3 size: 13 residues. The germline gives CDR1 SQVTM, CDR2 ANQGSEA. V gave up 6 bases and J gave up 9 bases, with 18 bases separating them.

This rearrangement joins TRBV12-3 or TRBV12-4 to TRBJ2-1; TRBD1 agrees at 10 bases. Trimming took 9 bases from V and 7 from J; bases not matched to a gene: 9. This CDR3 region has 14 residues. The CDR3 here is CASTPGQGFNEQFF. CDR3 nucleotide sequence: TGTGCCAGTACTCCGGGACAGGGGTTTAATGAGCAGTTCTTC.

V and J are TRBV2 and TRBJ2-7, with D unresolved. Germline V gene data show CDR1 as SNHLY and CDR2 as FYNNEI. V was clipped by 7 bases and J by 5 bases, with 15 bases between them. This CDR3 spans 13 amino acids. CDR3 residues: CASNQPGQNEQYF. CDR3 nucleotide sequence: TGTGCCAGCAATCAGCCAGGTCAAAACGAGCAGTACTTC.

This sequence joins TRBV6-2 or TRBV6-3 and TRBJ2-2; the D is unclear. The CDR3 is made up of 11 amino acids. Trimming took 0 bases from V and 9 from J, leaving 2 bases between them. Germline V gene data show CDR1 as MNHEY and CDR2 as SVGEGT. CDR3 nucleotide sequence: TGTGCCAGCAGTTACTCCCGGGAGCTGTTTTTT. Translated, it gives CASSYSRELFF.

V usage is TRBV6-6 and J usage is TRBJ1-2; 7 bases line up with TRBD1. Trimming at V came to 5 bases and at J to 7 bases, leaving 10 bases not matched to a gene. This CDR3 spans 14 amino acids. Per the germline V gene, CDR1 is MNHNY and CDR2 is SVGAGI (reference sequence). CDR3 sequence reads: CASSHTGTAVGYTF. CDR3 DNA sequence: TGTGCCAGCAGTCACACAGGGACAGCTGTTGGCTACACCTTC.

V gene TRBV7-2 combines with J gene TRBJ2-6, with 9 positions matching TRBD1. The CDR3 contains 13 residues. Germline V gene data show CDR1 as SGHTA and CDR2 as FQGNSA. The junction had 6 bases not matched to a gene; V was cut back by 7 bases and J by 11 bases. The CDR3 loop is CASTKDRGHVLTF. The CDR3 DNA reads TGTGCCAGCACTAAGGACAGGGGTCACGTCCTGACTTTC.

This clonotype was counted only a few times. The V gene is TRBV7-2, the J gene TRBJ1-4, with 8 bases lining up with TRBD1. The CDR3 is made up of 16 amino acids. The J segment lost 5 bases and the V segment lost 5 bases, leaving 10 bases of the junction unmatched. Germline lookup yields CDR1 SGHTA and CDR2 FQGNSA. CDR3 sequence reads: CASSPGDRGLNEKLFF. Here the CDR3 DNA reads TGTGCCAGCAGCCCAGGTGACAGGGGCTTGAATGAAAAACTGTTTTTT.

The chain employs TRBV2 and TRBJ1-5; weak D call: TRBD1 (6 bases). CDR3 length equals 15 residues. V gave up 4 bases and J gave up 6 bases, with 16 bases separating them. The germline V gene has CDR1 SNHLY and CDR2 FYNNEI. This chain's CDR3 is CASSGGRGRGQPQHF. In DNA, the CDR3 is TGTGCCAGCAGTGGTGGCAGGGGCAGAGGTCAGCCCCAGCATTTT. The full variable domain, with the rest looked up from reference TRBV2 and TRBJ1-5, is EPEVTQTPSHQVTQMGQEVILRCVPISNHLYFYWYRQILGQKVEFLVSFYNNEISEKSEIFDDQFSVERPDGSNFTLKIRSTKLEDSAMYFCASSGGRGRGQPQHFGDGTRLSIL.

CDR3 loop: CAISETTDTQYF. For the CDR3, the DNA is TGTGCCATCAGTGAGACCACAGATACGCAGTATTTT. The chain joins TRBV10-3 to TRBJ2-3; D gene ambiguous. Germline V gene sequence: CDR1 ENHRY, CDR2 SYGVKD. CDR3 size: 12 residues. Trimming removed 2 bases at V and 2 bases at J, with 2 bases between.

The CDR3 reads CAGDRENTEAFF. CDR3 nucleotides: TGTGCCGGCGACAGGGAGAACACTGAAGCTTTCTTT. V usage is TRBV30 and J usage is TRBJ1-1; the match to TRBD1 covers 7 bases. The CDR3 is 12 residues long. Germline values: CDR1 GTSNPN, CDR2 SVGIG (reference sequence). V dropped 8 bases and J dropped 1; count of bases not matched to a gene: 4.

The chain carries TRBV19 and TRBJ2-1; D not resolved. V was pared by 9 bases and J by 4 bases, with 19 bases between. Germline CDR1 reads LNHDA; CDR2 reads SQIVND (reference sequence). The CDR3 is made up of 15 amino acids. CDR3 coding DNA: TGTGCCAGCAGCCCCCGGCTGTCTCGGTACAATGAGCAGTTCTTC. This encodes CASSPRLSRYNEQFF.

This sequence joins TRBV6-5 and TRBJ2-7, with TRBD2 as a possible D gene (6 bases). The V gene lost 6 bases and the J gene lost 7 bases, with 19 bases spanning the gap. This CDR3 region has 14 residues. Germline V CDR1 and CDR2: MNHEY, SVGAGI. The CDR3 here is CASSLGGTMAEQYF. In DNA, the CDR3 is TGTGCCAGCAGCCTCGGGGGTACGATGGCTGAGCAGTACTTC.

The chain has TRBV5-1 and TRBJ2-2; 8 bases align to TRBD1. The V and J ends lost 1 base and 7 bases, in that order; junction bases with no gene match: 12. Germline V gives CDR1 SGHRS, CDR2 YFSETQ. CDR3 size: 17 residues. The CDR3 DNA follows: TGCGCCAGCAGCTTGCCAGGGGGCGCCATGGTAGGCGGGGAGCTGTTTTTT. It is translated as CASSLPGGAMVGGELFF.

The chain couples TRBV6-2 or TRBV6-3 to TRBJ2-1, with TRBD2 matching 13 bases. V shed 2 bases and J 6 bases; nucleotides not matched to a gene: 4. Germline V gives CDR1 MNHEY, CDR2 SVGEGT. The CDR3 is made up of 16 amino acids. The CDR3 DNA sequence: TGTGCCAGCAGTTACCCGGGACTAGCGGGACCCAATGAGCAGTTCTTC. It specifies CASSYPGLAGPNEQFF.

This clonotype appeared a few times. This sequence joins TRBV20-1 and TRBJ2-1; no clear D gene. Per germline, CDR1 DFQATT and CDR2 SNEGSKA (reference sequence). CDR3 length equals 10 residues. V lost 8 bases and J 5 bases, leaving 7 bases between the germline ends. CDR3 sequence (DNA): TGCAGTCTGTCCAACAATGAGCAGTTCTTC. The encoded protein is CSLSNNEQFF.

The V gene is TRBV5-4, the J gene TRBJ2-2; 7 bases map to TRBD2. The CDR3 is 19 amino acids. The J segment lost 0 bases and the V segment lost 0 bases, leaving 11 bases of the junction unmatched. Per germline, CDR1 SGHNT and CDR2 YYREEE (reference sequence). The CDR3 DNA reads TGTGCCAGCAGCTTGGCCTCGGGGGGAGGAATCGCGAACACCGGGGAGCTGTTTTTT. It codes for CASSLASGGGIANTGELFF.

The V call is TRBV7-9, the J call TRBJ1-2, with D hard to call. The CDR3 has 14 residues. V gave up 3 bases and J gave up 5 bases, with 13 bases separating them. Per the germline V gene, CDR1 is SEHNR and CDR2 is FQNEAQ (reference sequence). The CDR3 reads CASSLETVGYGYTF. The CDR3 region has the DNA TGTGCCAGCAGCTTGGAAACCGTTGGGTATGGCTACACCTTC.

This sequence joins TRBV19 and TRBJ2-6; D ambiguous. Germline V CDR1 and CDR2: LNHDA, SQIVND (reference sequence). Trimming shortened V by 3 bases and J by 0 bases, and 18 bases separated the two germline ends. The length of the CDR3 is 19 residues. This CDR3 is CASSMSASYGYSGANVLTF. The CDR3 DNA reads TGTGCCAGTAGTATGAGCGCTAGTTATGGGTACTCTGGGGCCAACGTCCTGACTTTC.

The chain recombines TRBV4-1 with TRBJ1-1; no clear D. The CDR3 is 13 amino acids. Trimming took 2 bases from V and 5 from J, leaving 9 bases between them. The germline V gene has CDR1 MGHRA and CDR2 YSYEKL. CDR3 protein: CASSQRANTEAFF. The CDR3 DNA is TGCGCCAGCAGCCAAAGAGCGAATACTGAAGCTTTCTTT.